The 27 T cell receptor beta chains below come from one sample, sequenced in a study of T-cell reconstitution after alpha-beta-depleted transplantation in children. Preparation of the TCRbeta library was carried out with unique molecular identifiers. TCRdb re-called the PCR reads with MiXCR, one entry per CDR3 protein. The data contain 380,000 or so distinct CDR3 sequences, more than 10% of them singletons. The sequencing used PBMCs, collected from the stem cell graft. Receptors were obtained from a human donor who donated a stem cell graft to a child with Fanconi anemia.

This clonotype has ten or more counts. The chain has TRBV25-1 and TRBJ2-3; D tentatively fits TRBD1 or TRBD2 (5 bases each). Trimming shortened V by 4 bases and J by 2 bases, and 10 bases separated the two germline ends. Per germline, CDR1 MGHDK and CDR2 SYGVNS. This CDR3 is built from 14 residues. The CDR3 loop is CASSVRDATDTQYF. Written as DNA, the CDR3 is TGTGCCAGCAGTGTCCGGGACGCCACAGATACGCAGTATTTT.

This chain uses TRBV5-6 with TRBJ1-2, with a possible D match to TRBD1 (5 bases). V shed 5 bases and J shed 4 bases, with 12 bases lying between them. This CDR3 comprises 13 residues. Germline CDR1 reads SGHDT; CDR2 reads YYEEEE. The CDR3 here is CASRYRGPYGYTF. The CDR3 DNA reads TGTGCCAGCAGGTATAGGGGCCCCTATGGCTACACCTTC.

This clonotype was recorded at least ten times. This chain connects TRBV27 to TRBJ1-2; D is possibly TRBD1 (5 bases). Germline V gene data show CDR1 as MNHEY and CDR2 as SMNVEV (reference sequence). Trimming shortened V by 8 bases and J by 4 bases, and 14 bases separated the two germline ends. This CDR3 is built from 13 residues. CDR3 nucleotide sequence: TGTGCCAGCGGGACCGGACACCTCTATGGCTACACCTTC. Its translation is CASGTGHLYGYTF.

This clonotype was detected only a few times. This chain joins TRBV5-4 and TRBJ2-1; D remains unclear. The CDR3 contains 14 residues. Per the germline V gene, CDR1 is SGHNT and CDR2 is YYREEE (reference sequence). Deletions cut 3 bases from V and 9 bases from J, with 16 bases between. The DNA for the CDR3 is TGTGCCAGCAGCTCTACCGACCGATACGGTGAGCAGTTCTTC. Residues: CASSSTDRYGEQFF.

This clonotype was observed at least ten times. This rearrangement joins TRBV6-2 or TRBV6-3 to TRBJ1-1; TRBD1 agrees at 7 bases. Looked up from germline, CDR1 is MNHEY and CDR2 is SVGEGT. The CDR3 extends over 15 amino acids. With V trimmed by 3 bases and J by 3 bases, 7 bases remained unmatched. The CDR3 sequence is CASSYSTGIYTEAFF. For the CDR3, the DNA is TGTGCCAGCAGTTATTCGACAGGGATTTACACTGAAGCTTTCTTT.

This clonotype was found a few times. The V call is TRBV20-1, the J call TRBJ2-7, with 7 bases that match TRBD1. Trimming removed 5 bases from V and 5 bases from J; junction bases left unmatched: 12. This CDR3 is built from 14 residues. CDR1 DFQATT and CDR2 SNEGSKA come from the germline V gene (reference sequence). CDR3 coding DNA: TGCAGTGCTCCCGGGGAAGGGGGCAGGGACGAGCAGTACTTC. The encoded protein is CSAPGEGGRDEQYF.

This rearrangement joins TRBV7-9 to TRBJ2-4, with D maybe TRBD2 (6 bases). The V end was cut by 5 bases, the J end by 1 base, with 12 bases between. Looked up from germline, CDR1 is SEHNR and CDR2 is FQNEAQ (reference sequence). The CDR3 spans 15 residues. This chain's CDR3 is CASSGTGAAKNIQYF. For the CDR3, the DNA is TGTGCCAGCAGCGGGACTGGCGCCGCCAAAAACATTCAGTACTTC.

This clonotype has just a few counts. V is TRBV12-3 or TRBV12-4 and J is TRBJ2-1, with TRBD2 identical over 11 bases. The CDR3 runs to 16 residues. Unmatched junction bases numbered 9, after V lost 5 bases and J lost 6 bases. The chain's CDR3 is CASSPLLAGGRNEQFF. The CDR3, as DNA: TGTGCCAGCAGTCCCCTCTTAGCGGGGGGGCGCAATGAGCAGTTCTTC.

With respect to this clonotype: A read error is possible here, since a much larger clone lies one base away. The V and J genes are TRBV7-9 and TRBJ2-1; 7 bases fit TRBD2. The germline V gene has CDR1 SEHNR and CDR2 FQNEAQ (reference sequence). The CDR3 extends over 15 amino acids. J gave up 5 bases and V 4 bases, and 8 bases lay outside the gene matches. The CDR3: CASSSLAAMDNEQFF. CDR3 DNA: TGTGCCAGCAGCTCTCTAGCGGCTATGGACAATGAGCAGTTCTTC.

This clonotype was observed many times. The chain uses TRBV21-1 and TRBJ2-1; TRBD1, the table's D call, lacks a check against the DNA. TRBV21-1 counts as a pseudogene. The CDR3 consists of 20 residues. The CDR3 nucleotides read TGTGCCAGCAGCGCCCGCCGGACAGGGAAAAAATGGGGTATTGGGGGTGAGCAGTTCTTC. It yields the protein CASSARRTGKKWGIGGEQFF.

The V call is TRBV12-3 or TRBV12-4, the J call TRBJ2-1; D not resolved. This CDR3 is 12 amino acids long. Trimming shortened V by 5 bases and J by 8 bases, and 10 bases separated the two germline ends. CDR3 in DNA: TGTGCCAGCAGTGCTTACTGGGATGAGCAGTTCTTC. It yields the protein CASSAYWDEQFF.

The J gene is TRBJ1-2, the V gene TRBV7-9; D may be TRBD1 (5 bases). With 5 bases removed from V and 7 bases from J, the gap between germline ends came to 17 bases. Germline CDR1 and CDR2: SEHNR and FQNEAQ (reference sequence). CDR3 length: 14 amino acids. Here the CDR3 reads CASSPQRGEVGYTF. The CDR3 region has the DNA TGTGCCAGCAGCCCCCAACGAGGGGAAGTTGGCTACACCTTC. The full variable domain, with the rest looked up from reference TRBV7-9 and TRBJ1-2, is DTGVSQNPRHKITKRGQNVTFRCDPISEHNRLYWYRQTLGQGPEFLTYFQNEAQLEKSRLLSDRFSAERPKGSFSTLEIQRTEQGDSAMYLCASSPQRGEVGYTFGSGTRLTVV.

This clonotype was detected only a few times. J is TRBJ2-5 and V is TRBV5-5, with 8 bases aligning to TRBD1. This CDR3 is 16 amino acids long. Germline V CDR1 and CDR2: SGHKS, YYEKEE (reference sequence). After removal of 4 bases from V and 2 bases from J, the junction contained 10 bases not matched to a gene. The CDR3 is CASSVQGARFQETQYF. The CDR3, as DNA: TGTGCCAGCAGCGTCCAGGGGGCGCGGTTTCAAGAGACCCAGTACTTC.

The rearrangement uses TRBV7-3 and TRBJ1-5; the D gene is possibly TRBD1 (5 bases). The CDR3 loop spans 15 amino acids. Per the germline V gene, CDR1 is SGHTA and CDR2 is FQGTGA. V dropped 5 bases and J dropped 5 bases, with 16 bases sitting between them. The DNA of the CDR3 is TGTGCCAGCAGCCTTCGGGGCCTGTGGGATCAGCCCCAGCATTTT. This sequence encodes CASSLRGLWDQPQHF.

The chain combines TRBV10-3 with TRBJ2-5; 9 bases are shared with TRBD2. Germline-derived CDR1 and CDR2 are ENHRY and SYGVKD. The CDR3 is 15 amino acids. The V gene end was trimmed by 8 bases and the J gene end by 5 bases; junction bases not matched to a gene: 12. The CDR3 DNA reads TGTGCCATCGGGGAGGCTAGCGGGGTATCGGAGACCCAGTACTTC. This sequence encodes CAIGEASGVSETQYF.

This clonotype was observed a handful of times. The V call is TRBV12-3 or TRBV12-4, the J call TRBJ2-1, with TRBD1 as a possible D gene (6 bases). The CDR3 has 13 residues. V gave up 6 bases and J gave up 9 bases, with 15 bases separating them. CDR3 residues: CASSSLPGAEQFF. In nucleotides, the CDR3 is TGTGCCAGCAGCTCCCTCCCAGGGGCTGAGCAGTTCTTC.

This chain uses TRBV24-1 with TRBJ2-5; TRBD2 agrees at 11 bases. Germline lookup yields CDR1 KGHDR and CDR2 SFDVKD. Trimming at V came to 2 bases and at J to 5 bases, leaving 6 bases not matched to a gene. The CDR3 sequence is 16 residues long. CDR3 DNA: TGTGCCACCAGTGATTCGGCTAGCGGGGGGTTTGAGACCCAGTACTTC. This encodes CATSDSASGGFETQYF.

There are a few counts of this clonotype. Written as DNA, the CDR3 is TGCAGCGTTGAATCCTGGGGGGATAGCACAGATACGCAGTATTTT. It specifies CSVESWGDSTDTQYF. This sequence joins TRBV29-1 and TRBJ2-3; a weak D match, TRBD2 (6 bases). The CDR3 has 15 amino acids. Germline V gene lookup returns CDR1 SQVTM and CDR2 ANQGSEA. The V end lost 2 bases, the J end lost 0 bases, and 12 bases lay between the germline ends.

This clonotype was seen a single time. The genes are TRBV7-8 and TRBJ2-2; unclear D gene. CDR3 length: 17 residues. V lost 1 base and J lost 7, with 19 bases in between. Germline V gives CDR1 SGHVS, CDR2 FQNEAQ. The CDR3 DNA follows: TGTGCCAGCAGCTTAGTCGGCCTGGACGGACCCAACGGGGAGCTGTTTTTT. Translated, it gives CASSLVGLDGPNGELFF.

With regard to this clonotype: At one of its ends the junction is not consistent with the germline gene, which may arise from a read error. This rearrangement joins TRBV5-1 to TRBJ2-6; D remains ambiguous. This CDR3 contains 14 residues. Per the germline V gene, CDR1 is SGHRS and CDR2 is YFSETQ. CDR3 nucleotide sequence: TGCGCCAGCAGCTTGAGATCTGGGTCCAACGTCCTGACTTTC. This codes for CASSLRSGSNVLTF. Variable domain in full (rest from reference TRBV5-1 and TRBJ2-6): KAGVTQTPRYLIKTRGQQVTLSCSPISGHRSVSWYQQTPGQGLQFLFEYFSETQRNKGNFPGRFSGRQFSNSRSEMNVSTLELGDSALYLCASSLRSGSNVLTFGAGSRLTVL.

The CDR3 bases are TGTGCCACCAGCAGACAGGGAGGCCCCTACGAGCAGTACTTC. Translated, it gives CATSRQGGPYEQYF. The chain couples TRBV15 to TRBJ2-7; a weak D match, TRBD2 (6 bases). This CDR3 comprises 14 residues. The V gene's germline CDR1 is LNHNV and CDR2 YYDKDF (reference sequence). V lost 2 bases, J lost 2 bases, and 10 bases lay in between.

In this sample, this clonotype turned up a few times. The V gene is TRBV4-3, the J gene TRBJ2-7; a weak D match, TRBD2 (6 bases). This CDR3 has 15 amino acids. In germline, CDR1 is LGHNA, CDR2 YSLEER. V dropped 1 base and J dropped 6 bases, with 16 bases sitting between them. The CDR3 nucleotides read TGCGCCAGCAGCCAAGGGGGGGACTTATCCCGCGAGCAGTACTTC. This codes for CASSQGGDLSREQYF.

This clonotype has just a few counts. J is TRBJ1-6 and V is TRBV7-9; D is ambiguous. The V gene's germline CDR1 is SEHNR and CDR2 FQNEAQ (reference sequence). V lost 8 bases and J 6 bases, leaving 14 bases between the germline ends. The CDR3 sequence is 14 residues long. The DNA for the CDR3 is TGTGCCAGCCAGCAGGTCGTCTCTAATTCACCCCTCCACTTT. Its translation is CASQQVVSNSPLHF. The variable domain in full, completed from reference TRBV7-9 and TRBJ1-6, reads DTGVSQNPRHKITKRGQNVTFRCDPISEHNRLYWYRQTLGQGPEFLTYFQNEAQLEKSRLLSDRFSAERPKGSFSTLEIQRTEQGDSAMYLCASQQVVSNSPLHFGNGTRLTVT.

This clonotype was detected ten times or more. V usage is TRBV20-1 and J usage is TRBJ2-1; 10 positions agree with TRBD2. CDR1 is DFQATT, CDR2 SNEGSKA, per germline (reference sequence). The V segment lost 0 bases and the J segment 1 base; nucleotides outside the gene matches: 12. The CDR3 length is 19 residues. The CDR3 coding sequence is TGCAGTGCTAGAGATTTATTAGCGGGGGGCCAAGTGTCCTACAATGAGCAGTTCTTC. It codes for CSARDLLAGGQVSYNEQFF.

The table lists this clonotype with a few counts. The CDR3 here is CASRGGGNQETQYF. CDR3 DNA: TGTGCCAGCAGGGGAGGAGGTAACCAAGAGACCCAGTACTTC. The V and J genes are TRBV7-2 and TRBJ2-5, with D perhaps TRBD2 (6 bases). This CDR3 comprises 14 residues. CDR1 is SGHTA and CDR2 is FQGNSA in the germline V gene. V lost 6 bases and J 0 bases, leaving 11 bases between the germline ends.

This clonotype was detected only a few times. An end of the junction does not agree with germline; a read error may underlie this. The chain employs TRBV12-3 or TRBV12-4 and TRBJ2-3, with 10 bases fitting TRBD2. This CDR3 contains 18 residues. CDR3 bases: TGTGCCAGCTGTTTAGCGGTGGGCCGGACTAGCGGCCTCGATACGCAGTATTTT. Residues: CASCLAVGRTSGLDTQYF.

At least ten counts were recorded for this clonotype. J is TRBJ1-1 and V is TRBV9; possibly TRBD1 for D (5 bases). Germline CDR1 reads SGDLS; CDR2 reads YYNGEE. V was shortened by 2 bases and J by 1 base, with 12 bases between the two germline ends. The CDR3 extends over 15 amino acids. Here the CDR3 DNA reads TGTGCCAGCAGCGTTACCCAGGGAGGGAACACTGAAGCTTTCTTT. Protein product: CASSVTQGGNTEAFF.